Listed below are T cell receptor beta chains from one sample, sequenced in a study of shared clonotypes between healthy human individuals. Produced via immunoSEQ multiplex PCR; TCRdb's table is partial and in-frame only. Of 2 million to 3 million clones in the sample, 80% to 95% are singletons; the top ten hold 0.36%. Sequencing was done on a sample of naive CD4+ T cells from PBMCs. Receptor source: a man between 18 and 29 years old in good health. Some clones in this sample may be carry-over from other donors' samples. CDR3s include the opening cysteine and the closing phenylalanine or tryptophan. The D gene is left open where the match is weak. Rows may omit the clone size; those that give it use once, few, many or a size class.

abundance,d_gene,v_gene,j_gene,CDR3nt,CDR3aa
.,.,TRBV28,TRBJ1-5,TGTGCCAGTAGCAATCCCTATAGCAATCAGCCCCAGCATTTT,CASSNPYSNQPQHF
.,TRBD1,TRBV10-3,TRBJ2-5,TGTGCCATCAGTGAGTCCTTCGGGACAGAAGAGACCCAGTACTTC,CAISESFGTEETQYF
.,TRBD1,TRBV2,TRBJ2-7,TGTGCCAGCAGTGACAGGGGGATTACCTACGAGCAGTACTTC,CASSDRGITYEQYF
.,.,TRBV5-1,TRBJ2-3,TGCGCCAGCAGCTTGGAAGGTGCAGGAACAGATACGCAGTATTTT,CASSLEGAGTDTQYF
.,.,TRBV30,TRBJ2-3,TGTGCCTGGAGTCAGGGTCCACGCACAGATACGCAGTATTTT,CAWSQGPRTDTQYF
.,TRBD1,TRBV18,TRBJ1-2,TGTGCCAGCTCACCTACAGGGGATCCGTTCTATGGCTACACCTTC,CASSPTGDPFYGYTF
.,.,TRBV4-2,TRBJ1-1,TGTGCCAGCAGCCAAGACCCCCCAGGCCAGTACACTGAAGCTTTCTTT,CASSQDPPGQYTEAFF
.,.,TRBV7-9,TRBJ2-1,TGTGCCAGCAGCTTAACGGGGTACAATGAGCAGTTCTTC,CASSLTGYNEQFF
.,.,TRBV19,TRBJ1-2,TGTGCCAGTAGTAACCGACTTCGAAACGGAGATGGCTACACCTTC,CASSNRLRNGDGYTF
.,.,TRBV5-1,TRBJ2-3,TGCGCCAGCAGCTTGGCCGAGGTTACCCCAGATACGCAGTATTTT,CASSLAEVTPDTQYF
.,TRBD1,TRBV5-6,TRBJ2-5,TGTGCCAGCAGCCGGGGACAGAAAGAGACCCAGTACTTC,CASSRGQKETQYF
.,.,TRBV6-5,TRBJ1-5,TGTGCCAGCAGTTACGAGGGAGGGAGGCCCCAGCATTTT,CASSYEGGRPQHF
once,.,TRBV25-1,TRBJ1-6,TGTGCCAGCAGAAAGGGAGGGGGCTATAATTCACCCCTCCACTTT,CASRKGGGYNSPLHF
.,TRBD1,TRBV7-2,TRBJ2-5,TGTGCCAGCAGCCCCCGGGACAGGGAATACCCAGGGACCCAGTACTTC,CASSPRDREYPGTQYF
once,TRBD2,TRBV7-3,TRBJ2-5,TGTGCCAGCAGCTTAAAGGGCGGGAGAGGGAAAGAGACCCAGTACTTC,CASSLKGGRGKETQYF
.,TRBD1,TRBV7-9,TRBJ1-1,TGTGCCAGCAGCTACCAGGACAGGGGGTCGGCTGAAGCTTTCTTT,CASSYQDRGSAEAFF
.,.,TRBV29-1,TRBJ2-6,TGCAGCGTTGTAGGGTCTGGGGCCAACGTCCTGACTTTC,CSVVGSGANVLTF
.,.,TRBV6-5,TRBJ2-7,TGTGCCAGCAGTTACGATGGACACCCCAGTCCCTACGAGCAGTACTTC,CASSYDGHPSPYEQYF
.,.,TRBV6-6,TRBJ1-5,TGTGCCAGCAGTCCCCGCAGCTTTAATCAGCCCCAGCATTTT,CASSPRSFNQPQHF
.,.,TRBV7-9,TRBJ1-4,TGTGCCAGCAGCTCCAGATTGGGGGAAAAACTGTTTTTT,CASSSRLGEKLFF
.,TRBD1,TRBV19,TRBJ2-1,TGTGCCAGTACCCCGACAGGGGGAAACTACAATGAGCAGTTCTTC,CASTPTGGNYNEQFF
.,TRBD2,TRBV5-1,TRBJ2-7,TGCGCCAGCAGCGGGGGACTAGCGGTAGGGTCCTACGAGCAGTACTTC,CASSGGLAVGSYEQYF
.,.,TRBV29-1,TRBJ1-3,TGCAGCGTCACCGGGACGGATACTGGAAACACCATATATTTT,CSVTGTDTGNTIYF
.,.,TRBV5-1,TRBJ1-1,TGCGCCAGCAGCTTGGGGCAGGGGAAGAACACTGAAGCTTTCTTT,CASSLGQGKNTEAFF
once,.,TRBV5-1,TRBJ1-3,TGCGCCAGCAGCTCCGGGGGAAACACCATATATTTT,CASSSGGNTIYF
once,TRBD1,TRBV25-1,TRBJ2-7,TGTGCCAGCAGTGAATCCCTCGGACAGGGCTACGAGCAGTACTTC,CASSESLGQGYEQYF
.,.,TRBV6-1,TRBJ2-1,TGTGCCAGCACCGAAGACTCTGCCTACAATGAGCAGTTCTTC,CASTEDSAYNEQFF
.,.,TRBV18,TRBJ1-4,TGTGCCAGCTCACCCGGACGTAATGAAAAACTGTTTTTT,CASSPGRNEKLFF
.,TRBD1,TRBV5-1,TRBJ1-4,TGCGCCAGCAGCTTGGAACAGGGGTCTAATGAAAAACTGTTTTTT,CASSLEQGSNEKLFF
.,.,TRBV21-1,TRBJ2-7,TGTGCCAGCAGCAAACCCGGTAGCGGGGTCTACGAGCAGTACTTC,CASSKPGSGVYEQYF
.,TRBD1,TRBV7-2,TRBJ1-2,TGTGCCAGCGGGAAAATGGGGACAGGGGGCTTTGGCTACACCTTC,CASGKMGTGGFGYTF
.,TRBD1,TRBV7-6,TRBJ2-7,TGTGCCAGCAGCTTGTACGCCGGGACAGGGGGGAACTACGAGCAGTACTTC,CASSLYAGTGGNYEQYF
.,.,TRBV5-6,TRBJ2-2,TGTGCCAGCAGCTTGCTAGGCAGGACGAACACCGGGGAGCTGTTTTTT,CASSLLGRTNTGELFF
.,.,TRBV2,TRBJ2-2,TGTGCCAGCGTCTACGCGGCGAACACCGGGGAGCTGTTTTTT,CASVYAANTGELFF
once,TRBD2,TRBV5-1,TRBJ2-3,TGCGCCAGCAGCTTTACAGCGGGAGTAGGAGATACGCAGTATTTT,CASSFTAGVGDTQYF
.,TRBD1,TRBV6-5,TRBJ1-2,TGTGCCAGCAGCCAAGACAGGGGAGGCTATGGCTACACCTTC,CASSQDRGGYGYTF
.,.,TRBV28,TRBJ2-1,TGTGCCAGCAGTTCGGGACCGGGGACCTACAATGAGCAGTTCTTC,CASSSGPGTYNEQFF
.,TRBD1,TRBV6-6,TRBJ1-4,TGTGCCAGCAGTTCCACAGGGGGCGCGGAAAAACTGTTTTTT,CASSSTGGAEKLFF
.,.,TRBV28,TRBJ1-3,TGTGCCAGCAGTTTAGGGGAAAGGAGTGGAAACACCATATATTTT,CASSLGERSGNTIYF
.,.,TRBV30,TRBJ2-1,TGTGCCTGGAGTGAAGGAGTCTCGTTGAGCTCCTACAATGAGCAGTTCTTC,CAWSEGVSLSSYNEQFF
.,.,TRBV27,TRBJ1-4,TGTGCCAGCAGCAATACAGGGCCCGTTGGAAAACTGTTTTTT,CASSNTGPVGKLFF
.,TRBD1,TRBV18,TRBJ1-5,TGTGCCAGCTCAGCAACAGGGGGCAATCAGCCCCAGCATTTT,CASSATGGNQPQHF
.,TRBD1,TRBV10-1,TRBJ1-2,TGCGCCAGCAGTGGGACCCTTCAGGGGGCTGGGGACTATGGCTACACCTTC,CASSGTLQGAGDYGYTF
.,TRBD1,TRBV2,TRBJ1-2,TGTGCCAGCAATATCGGACAGGGGGCTAGCTATGGCTACACCTTC,CASNIGQGASYGYTF
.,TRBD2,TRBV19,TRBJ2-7,TGTGCCAGTAGTATAGATACTAGCGGGAGCTACGAGCAGTACTTC,CASSIDTSGSYEQYF
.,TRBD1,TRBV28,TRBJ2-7,TGTGCCAGCAGTTTCCCCGGGACAGGGGTAGGCGAGCAGTACTTC,CASSFPGTGVGEQYF
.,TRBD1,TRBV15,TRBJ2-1,TGTGCCACCAGCAGAGATAGGGACAGGGTTTTTCAGTTCTTC,CATSRDRDRVFQFF
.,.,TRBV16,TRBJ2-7,TGTGCCAGCAGCCAATTCAGGGCCTCCTACGAGCAGTACTTC,CASSQFRASYEQYF
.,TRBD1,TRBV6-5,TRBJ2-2,TGTGCCAGCAGCCCTTACAGGGGGATCGGGGAGCTGTTTTTT,CASSPYRGIGELFF
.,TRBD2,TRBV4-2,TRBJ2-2,TGTGCCAGCAGCCGATTGCCGGGACTAGCGGGAGTTTTCGGGGAGCTGTTTTTT,CASSRLPGLAGVFGELFF
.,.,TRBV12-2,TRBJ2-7,TGTGCAAGTCGCTTAGTGGAGGGACAGGGGGCTCCCGAGCAGTACTTC,CASRLVEGQGAPEQYF
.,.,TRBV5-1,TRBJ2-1,TGCGCCAGCAGCTTGGGCTTGAGCTCCTACAATGAGCAGTTCTTC,CASSLGLSSYNEQFF
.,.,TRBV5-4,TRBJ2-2,TGTGCCAGCTCCCGAGAGACTAAGACCGGGGAGCTGTTTTTT,CASSRETKTGELFF
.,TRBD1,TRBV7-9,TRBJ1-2,TGTGCCAGCAGCTCGACGCGGGACAGACCACCAATCTATGGCTACACCTTC,CASSSTRDRPPIYGYTF
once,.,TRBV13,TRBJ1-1,TGTGCCAGCAGCCCCCCAGCGATTACTACTGAAGCTTTCTTT,CASSPPAITTEAFF
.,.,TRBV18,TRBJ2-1,TGTGCCAGCTCACCACCGTGGGTTTTTGCGGGACCCTACAATGAGCAGTTCTTC,CASSPPWVFAGPYNEQFF
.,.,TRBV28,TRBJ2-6,TGTGCCAGCAGTTTAGTAAGGGCCTCTGGGGCCAACGTCCTGACTTTC,CASSLVRASGANVLTF